The present entry profiles one TCR beta chain with its context. Antigen specificity is unknown. This entry comes from a study of CD8+ T cells in alopecia areata. Points from the study as a whole: The study found higher clonality in lesional than normal scalp, especially in alopecia totalis/universalis.

The V gene's germline CDR1 is SQVTM and CDR2 ANQGSEA. This CDR3 has 11 residues. Trimming removed 8 bases at V and 2 bases at J, with 10 bases between. RNA extraction was followed by reverse transcription into cDNA, which acted as the sequencing template. Assay used: immunoSEQ multiplex PCR; TCRdb lists only in-frame clones, some missing. The repertoire holds tens of thousands of clones, under 75% seen once, with approximately 17% in the top ten. Cell sorting was applied to PBMCs, and CD4+ and CD8+ T cells were collected. This TCR derives from a human donor with alopecia areata. The source was CD8+ T cells sorted from blood, collected at week 0. V is TRBV29-1 and J is TRBJ2-7; D is ambiguous. In DNA form, the CDR3 reads TGCAGCATTAGAGACCCCTACGAGCAGTACTTC. Translation gives CSIRDPYEQYF.